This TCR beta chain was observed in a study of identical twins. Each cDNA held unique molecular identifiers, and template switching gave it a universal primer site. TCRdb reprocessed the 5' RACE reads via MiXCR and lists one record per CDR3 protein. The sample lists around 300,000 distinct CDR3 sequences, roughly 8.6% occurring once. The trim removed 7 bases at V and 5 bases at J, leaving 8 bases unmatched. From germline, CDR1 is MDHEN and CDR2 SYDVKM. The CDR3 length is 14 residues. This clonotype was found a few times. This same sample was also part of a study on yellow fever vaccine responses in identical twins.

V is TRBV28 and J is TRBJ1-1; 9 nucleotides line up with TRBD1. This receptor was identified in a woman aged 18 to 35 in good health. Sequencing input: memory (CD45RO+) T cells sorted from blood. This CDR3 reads CASISGTGKTEAFF. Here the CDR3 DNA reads TGTGCCAGCATATCCGGGACAGGGAAGACTGAAGCTTTCTTT.